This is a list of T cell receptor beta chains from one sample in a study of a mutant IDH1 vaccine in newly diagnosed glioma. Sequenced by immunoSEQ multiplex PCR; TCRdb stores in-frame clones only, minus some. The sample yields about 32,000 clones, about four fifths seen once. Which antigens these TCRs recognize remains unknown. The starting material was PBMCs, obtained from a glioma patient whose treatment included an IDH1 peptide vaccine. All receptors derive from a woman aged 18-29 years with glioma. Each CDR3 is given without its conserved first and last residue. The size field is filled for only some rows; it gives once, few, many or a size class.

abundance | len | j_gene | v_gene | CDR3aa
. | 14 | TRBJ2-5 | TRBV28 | ASSGGLAGDMETQY
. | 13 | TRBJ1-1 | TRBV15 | ATSRARTDLTEAF
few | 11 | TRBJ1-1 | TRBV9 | ASSAVQDTEAF
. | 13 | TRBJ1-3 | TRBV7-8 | ASSPRDKTGDTIY
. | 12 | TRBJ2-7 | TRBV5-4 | ASSLAGGDYEQY
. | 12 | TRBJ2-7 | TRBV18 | ASSPPGVPYEQY
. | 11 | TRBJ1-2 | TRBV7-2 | ASSLERNYGYT
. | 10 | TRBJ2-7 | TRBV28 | ASSIRQNEQY
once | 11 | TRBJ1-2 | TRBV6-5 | ASSYRAKEGYT
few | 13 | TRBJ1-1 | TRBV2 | ASSESVQSNTEAF
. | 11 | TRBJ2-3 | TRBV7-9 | ASSFGLPFTQY
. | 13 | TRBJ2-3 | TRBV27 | ASSLVAGGTDTQY
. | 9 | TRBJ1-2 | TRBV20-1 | SAVMGDGYT
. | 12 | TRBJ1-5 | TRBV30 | AWSVGTRYQPQH
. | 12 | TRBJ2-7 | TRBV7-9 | ASSPRGAFDEQY
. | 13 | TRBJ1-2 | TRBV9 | ASSVESRANYGYT
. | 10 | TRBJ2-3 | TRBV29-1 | SVVKLGDTQY
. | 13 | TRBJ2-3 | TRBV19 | ASSPTGFYTDTQY
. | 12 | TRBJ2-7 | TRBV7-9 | ASSSTAGPYEQY
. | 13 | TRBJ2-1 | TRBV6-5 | ASSPSGGLHNEQF
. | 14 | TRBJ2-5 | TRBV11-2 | ASSSSGPREQETQY
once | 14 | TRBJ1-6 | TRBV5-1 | ASSLYGQGRNSPLH
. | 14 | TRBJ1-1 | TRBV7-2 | ASSLAPQGGNTEAF
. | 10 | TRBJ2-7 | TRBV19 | ASSDFFDEQY
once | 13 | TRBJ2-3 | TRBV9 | ASSSLPLLTDTQY
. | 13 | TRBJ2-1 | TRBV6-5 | ASSVGLAGGNEQF
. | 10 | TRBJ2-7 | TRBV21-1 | ASRRTRHEQY
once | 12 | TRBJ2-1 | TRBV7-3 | ASSSGLGWDEQF
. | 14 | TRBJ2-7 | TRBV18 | ASSPSGGVRSYEQY
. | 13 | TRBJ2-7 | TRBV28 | ASRSPGPSWKEQY
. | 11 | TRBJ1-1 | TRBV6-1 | ASSRAGLTEAF
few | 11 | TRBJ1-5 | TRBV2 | ASRRDSNQPQH
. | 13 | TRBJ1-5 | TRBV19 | ASSISGHSNQPQH
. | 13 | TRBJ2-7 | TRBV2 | ASSEGHRSTYEQY
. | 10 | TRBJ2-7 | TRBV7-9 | ASSLEFSEQY
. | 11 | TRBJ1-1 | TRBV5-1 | ASKFGVNTEAF
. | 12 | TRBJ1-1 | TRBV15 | ATRNRVGGTEAF
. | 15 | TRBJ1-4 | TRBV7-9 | ASSLPFLGGSHEKLF
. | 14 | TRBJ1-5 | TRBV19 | ASSKGGRSGNQPQH
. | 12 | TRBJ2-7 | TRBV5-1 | ASGPGQPSYEQY
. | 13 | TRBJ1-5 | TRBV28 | ASSPSGRGITPQH
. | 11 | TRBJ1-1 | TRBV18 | ASSPVLRFEAF
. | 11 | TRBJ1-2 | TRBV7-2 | ASSAQGPGGYT
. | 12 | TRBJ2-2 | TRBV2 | ASNGVEGTGELF
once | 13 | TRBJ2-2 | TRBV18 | ASSPPESNTGELF
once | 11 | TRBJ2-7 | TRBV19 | ASSIGERGEQY
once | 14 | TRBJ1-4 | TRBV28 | ASSLKLQGAGEKLF
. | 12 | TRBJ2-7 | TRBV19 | ASSIHTTGSEQY
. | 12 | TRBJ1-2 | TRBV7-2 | ASSPGQGNYGYT
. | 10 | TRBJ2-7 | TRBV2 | ASRRGTYEQY
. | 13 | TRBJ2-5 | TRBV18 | ASSPQGVSQETQY
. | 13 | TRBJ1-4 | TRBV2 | ASSEGGATNEKLF
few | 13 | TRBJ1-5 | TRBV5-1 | ASSLEDRLTQPQH
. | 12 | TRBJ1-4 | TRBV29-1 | SVPGAGTNEKLF